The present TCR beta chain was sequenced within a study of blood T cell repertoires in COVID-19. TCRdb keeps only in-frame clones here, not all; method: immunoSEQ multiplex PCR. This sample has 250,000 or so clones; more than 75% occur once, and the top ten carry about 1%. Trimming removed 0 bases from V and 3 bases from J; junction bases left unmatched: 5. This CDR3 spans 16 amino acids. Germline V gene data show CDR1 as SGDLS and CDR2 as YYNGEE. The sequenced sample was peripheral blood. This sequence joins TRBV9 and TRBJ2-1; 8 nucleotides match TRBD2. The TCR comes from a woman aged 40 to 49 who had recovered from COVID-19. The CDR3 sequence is CASSVEASGHYNEQFF. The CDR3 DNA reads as TGTGCCAGCAGCGTAGAGGCTAGCGGGCACTACAATGAGCAGTTCTTC.